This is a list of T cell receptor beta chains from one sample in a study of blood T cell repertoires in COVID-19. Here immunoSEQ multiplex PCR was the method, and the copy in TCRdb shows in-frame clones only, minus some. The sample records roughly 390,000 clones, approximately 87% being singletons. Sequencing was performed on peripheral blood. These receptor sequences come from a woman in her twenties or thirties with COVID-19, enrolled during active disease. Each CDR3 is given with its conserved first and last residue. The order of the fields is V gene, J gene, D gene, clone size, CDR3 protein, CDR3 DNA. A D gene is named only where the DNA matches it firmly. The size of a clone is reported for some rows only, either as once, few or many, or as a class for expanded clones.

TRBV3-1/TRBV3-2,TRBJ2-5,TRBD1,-,CASSQYYPGQVIQETQYF,TGTGCCAGCAGCCAGTACTACCCGGGACAGGTCATTCAAGAGACCCAGTACTTC
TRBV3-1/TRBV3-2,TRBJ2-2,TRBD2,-,CASRPAGSNTGELFF,TGTGCCAGCAGACCAGCGGGGTCGAACACCGGGGAGCTGTTTTTT
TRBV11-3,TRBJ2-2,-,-,CASSPRTGKLAGELFF,TGTGCCAGCAGCCCACGAACAGGGAAACTCGCCGGGGAGCTGTTTTTT
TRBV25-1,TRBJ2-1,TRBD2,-,CASRGAGGGGNEQFF,TGTGCCAGCAGGGGAGCGGGAGGGGGTGGGAATGAGCAGTTCTTC
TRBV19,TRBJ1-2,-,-,CASSIGTFGYTF,TGTGCCAGTAGTATCGGGACATTTGGCTACACCTTC
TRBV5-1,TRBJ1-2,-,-,CASSLVPGDYGYTF,TGCGCCAGCAGCTTGGTACCAGGGGACTATGGCTACACCTTC
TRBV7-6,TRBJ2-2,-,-,CASSLGWRGRTGELFF,TGTGCCAGCAGCCTAGGGTGGCGGGGCAGAACCGGGGAGCTGTTTTTT
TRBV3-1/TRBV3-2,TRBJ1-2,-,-,CASSQVRLRGGYTF,TGTGCCAGCAGCCAAGTTAGGCTCCGAGGGGGCTACACCTTC
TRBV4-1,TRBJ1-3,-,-,CASSQRGSGNTIYF,TGCGCCAGCAGCCAGCGGGGTTCTGGAAACACCATATATTTT
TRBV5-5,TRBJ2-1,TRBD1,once,CASSLGQGGYNEQFF,TGTGCCAGCAGCCTGGGACAGGGGGGCTACAATGAGCAGTTCTTC
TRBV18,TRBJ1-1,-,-,CASSAGVATEAFF,TGTGCCAGCTCAGCAGGGGTGGCCACTGAAGCTTTCTTT
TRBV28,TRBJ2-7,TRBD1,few,CASMGTGPRSYEQYF,TGTGCCAGCATGGGGACAGGGCCCAGATCCTACGAGCAGTACTTC
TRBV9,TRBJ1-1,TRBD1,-,CASSAGDSMNTEAFF,TGTGCCAGCAGCGCTGGGGACAGCATGAACACTGAAGCTTTCTTT
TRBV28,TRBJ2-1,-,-,CASSVGWFEQFF,TGTGCCAGCAGTGTCGGGTGGTTTGAGCAGTTCTTC
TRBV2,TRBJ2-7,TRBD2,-,CASSESGLAGYYEQYF,TGTGCCAGCAGTGAGTCTGGACTAGCGGGTTACTACGAGCAGTACTTC